This TCR beta chain was retrieved from a study of immune evolution from preneoplasia to lung adenocarcinoma. At the level of the study: HLA loss of heterozygosity: around 6.5% AIS, about 14% MIA, around 35% ADC, none AAH.

General observations from the study: Highest clonality occurred in KRAS-mutant, not EGFR-mutant or double wild-type, nodules. Clonality was highest in normal lung, lower in later-stage lesions apparently.

The CDR3 totals 14 residues. Trimming cost V 5 bases and J 5 bases, with 16 bases left between them. Germline CDR1 is SGHTA and CDR2 is FQGNSA. Comment on this clone: Antigen specificity is unknown.

After pathologic assessment, macro-dissection selected premalignant or tumor cells for extraction. Generated by immunoSEQ multiplex PCR, the TCRdb table keeps only in-frame clones and is missing some. The table records 6,000 to 6,500 clones, approximately 83% of them present only once. Material for sequencing was FFPE lung adenocarcinoma in situ tissue. This receptor was identified in a donor at least 70 years old with lung adenocarcinoma. V gene TRBV7-2 combines with J gene TRBJ2-7, with D perhaps being TRBD1 or TRBD2 (5 bases each). The CDR3 protein is CASSPAWGSNEQYF. The CDR3 DNA reads TGTGCCAGCAGCCCCGCCTGGGGGTCTAACGAGCAGTACTTC.